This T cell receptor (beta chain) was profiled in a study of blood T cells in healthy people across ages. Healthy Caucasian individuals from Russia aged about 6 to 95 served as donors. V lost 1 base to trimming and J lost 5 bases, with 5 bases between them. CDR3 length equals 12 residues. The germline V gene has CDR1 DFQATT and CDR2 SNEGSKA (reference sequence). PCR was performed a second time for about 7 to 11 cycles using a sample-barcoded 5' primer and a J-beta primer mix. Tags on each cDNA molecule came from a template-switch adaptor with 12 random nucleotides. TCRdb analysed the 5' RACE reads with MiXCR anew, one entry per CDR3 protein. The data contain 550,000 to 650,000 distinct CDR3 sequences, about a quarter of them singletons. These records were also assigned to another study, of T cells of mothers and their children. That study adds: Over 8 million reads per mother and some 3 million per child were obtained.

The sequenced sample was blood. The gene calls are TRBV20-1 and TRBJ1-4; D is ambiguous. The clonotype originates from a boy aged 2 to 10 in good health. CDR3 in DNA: TGCAGTGCTAGAGTTCGGAATGAAAAACTGTTTTTT. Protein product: CSARVRNEKLFF.